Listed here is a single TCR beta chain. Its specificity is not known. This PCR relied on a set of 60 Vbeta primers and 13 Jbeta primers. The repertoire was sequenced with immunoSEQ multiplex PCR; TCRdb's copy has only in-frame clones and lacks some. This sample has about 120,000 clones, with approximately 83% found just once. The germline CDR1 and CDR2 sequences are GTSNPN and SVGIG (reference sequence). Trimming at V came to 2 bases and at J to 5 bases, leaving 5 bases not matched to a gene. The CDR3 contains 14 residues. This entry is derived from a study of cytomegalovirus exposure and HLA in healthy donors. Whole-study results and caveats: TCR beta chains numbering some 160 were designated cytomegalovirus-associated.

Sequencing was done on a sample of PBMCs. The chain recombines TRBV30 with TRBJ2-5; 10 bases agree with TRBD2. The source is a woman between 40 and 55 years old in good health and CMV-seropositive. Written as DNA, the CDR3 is TGTGCCTGGAGTCAAGCGGGAGGGTGGGAGACCCAGTACTTC. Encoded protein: CAWSQAGGWETQYF.